This section outlines one T cell receptor (beta chain) sequence together with its context. This CDR3 is built from 14 residues. The V gene's germline CDR1 is SQVTM and CDR2 ANQGSEA. The V gene lost 4 bases and the J gene lost 1 base, with 13 bases spanning the gap. The data belong to a study of identical twins. In TCRdb, the 5' RACE reads were re-called with MiXCR into one record per CDR3 protein. The data hold some 660,000 distinct CDR3 sequences, with 8.6% observed a single time. The same sample was also used in a study of yellow fever vaccine responses in identical twins.

The TCR was taken from a young woman in good health. The sequenced sample consisted of PBMCs. This rearrangement joins TRBV29-1 to TRBJ1-1; TRBD1 might be the D (5 bases). The CDR3 protein is CSVAKGRGNTEAFF. In nucleotides, the CDR3 is TGCAGCGTTGCCAAGGGGAGGGGGAACACTGAAGCTTTCTTT.